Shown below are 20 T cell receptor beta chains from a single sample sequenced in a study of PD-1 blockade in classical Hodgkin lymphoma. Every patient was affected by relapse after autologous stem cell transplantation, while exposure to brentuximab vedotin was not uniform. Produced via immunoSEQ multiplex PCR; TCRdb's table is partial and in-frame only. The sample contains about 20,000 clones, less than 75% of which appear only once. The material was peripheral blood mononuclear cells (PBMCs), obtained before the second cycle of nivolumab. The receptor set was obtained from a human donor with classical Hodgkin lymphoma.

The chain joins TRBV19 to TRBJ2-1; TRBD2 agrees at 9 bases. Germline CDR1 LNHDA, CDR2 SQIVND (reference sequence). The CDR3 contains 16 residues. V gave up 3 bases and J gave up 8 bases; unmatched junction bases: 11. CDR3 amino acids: CASSMVLAGRGDEQFF. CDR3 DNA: TGTGCCAGTAGTATGGTTCTAGCGGGAAGGGGAGATGAGCAGTTCTTC.

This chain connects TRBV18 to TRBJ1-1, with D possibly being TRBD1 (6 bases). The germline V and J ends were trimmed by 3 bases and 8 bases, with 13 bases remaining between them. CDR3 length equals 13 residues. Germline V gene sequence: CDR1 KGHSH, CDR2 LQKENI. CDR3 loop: CASSPDRSGEAFF. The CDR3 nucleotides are TGTGCCAGCTCACCCGACAGGTCGGGAGAAGCTTTCTTT.

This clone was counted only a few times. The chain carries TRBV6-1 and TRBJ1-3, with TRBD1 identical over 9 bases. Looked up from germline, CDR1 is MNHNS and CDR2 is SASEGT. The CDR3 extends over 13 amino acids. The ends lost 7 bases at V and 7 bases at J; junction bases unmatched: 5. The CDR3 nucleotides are TGTGCCAGCAAACAACAGGGGGCGAACACCATATATTTT. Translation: CASKQQGANTIYF.

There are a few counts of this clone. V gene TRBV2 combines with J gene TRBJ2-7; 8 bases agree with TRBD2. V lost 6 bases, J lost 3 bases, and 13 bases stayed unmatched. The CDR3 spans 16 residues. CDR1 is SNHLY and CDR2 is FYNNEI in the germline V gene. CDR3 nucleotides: TGTGCCAGCAGGGAGCAGGTGCCTAGCGGGTTCTACGAGCAGTACTTC. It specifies CASREQVPSGFYEQYF.

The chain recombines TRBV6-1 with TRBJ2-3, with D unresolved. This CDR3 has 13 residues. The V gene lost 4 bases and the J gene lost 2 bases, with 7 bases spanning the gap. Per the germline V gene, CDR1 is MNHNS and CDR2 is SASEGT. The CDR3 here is CASSVRATDTQYF. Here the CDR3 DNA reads TGTGCCAGCAGTGTCCGGGCCACAGATACGCAGTATTTT.

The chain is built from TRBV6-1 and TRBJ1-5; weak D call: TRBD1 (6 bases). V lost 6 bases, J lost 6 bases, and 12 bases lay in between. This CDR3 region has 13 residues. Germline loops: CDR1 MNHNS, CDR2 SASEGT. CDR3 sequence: CASRNREVQPQHF. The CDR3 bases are TGTGCCAGCAGAAACAGGGAGGTTCAGCCCCAGCATTTT.

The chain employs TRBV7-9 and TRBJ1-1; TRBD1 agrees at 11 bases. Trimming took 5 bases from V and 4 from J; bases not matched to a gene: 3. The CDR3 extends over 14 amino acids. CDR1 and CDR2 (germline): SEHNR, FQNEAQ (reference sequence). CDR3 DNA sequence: TGTGCCAGCAGCCTGGACAGGGGGCCCACTGAAGCTTTCTTT. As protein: CASSLDRGPTEAFF.

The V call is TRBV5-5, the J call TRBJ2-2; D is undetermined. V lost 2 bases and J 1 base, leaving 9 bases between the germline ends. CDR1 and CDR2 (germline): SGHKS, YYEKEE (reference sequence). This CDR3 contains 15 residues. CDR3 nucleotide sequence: TGTGCCAGCAGCTTTAGGGTTGTGAACACCGGGGAGCTGTTTTTT. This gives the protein CASSFRVVNTGELFF.

The CDR3 loop is CASSSKVAGKRIETQYF. The CDR3 DNA sequence: TGTGCCAGCAGCTCAAAAGTAGCGGGAAAACGGATAGAGACCCAGTACTTC. The gene calls are TRBV5-6 and TRBJ2-5; 8 bases line up with TRBD2. Unmatched junction bases numbered 14, after V lost 3 bases and J lost 4 bases. The CDR3 has 17 amino acids. Looked up from germline, CDR1 is SGHDT and CDR2 is YYEEEE.

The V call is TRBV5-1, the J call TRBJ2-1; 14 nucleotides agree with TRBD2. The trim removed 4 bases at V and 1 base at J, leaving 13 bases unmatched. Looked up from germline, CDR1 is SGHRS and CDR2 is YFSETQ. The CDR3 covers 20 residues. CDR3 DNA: TGCGCCAGCAGCCCTCCCCGCGGGACTAGCGGGAGTCTTTCCTACAATGAGCAGTTCTTC. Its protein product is CASSPPRGTSGSLSYNEQFF.

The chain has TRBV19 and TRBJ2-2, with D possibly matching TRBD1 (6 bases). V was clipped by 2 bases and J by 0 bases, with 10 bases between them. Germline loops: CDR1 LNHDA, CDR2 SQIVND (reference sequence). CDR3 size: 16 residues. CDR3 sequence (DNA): TGTGCCAGTAGTATAAACAGGGTCGCGAACACCGGGGAGCTGTTTTTT. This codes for CASSINRVANTGELFF.

The CDR3 sequence is CASSPATGVGIYEQYF. The CDR3 nucleotides read TGCGCCAGCAGCCCGGCGACAGGGGTAGGGATCTACGAGCAGTACTTC. The chain has TRBV5-1 and TRBJ2-7; 8 nucleotides align to TRBD1. The CDR3 sequence is 16 residues long. CDR1 is SGHRS, CDR2 YFSETQ, per germline. V dropped 4 bases and J dropped 3; count of bases not matched to a gene: 12.

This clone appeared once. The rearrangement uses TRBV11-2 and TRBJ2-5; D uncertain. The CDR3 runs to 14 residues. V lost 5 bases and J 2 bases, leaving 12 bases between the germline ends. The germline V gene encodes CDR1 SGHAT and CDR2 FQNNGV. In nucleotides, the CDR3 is TGTGCCAGCAGCGTGACCCGACCGCAAGAGACCCAGTACTTC. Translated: CASSVTRPQETQYF.

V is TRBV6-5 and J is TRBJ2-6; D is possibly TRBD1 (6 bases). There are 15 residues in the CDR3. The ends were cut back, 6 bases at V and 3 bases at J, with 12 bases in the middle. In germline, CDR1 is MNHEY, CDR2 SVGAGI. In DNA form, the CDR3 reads TGTGCCAGCAGACAGCCGACAGGTGGGGCCAACGTCCTGACTTTC. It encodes CASRQPTGGANVLTF.

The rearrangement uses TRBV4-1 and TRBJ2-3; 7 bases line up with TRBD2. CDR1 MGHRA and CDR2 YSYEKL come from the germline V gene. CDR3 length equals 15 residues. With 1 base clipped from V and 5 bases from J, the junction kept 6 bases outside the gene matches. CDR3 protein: CASSQGTGGRDTQYF. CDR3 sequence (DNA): TGCGCCAGCAGCCAAGGAACGGGAGGTCGAGATACGCAGTATTTT.

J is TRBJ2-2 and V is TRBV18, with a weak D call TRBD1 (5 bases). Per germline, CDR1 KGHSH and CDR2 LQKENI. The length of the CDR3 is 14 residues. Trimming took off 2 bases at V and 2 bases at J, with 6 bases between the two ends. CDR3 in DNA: TGTGCCAGCTCACCAGGACAAAACACCGGGGAGCTGTTTTTT. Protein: CASSPGQNTGELFF.

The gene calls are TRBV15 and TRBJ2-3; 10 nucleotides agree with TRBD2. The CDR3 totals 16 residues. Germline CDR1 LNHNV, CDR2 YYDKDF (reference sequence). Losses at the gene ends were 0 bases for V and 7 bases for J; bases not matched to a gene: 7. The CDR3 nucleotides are TGTGCCACCAGCAGAGATATAACTAGCGGGGTTCATACGCAGTATTTT. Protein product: CATSRDITSGVHTQYF.

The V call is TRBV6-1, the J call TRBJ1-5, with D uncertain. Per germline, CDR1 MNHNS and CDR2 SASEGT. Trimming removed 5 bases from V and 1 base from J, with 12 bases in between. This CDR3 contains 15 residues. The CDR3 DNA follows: TGTGCCAGCAGTATGCGTGGGAAGAGCAATCAGCCCCAGCATTTT. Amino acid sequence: CASSMRGKSNQPQHF.

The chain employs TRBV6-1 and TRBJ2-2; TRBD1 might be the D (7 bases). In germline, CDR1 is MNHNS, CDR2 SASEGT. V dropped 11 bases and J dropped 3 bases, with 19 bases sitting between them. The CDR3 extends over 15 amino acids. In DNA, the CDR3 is TGTGCCCTCAGACAGGAGGGGGCTCACACCGGGGAGCTGTTTTTT. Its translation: CALRQEGAHTGELFF.

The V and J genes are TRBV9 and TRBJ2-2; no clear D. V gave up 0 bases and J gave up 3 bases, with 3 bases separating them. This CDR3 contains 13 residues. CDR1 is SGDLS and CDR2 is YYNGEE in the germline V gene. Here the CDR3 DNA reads TGTGCCAGCAGCGTAGAAGACACCGGGGAGCTGTTTTTT. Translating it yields CASSVEDTGELFF.